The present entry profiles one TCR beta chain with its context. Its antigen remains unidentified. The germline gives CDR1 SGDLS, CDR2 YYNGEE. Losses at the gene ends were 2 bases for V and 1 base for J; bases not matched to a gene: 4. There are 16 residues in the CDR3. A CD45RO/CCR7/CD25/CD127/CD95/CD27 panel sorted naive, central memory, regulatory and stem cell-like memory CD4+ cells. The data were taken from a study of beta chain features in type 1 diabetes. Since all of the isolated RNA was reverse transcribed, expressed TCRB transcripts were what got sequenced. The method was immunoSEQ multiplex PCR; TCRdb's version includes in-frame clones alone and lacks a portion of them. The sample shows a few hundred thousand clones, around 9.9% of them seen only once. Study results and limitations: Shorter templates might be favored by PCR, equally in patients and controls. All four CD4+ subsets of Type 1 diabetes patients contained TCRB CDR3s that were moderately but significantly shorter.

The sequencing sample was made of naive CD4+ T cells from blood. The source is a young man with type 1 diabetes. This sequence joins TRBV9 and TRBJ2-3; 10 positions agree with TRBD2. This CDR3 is CASSVTLAGGTDTQYF. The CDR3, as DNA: TGTGCCAGCAGCGTTACCCTAGCGGGGGGCACAGATACGCAGTATTTT. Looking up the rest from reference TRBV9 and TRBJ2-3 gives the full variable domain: DSGVTQTPKHLITATGQRVTLRCSPRSGDLSVYWYQQSLDQGLQFLIQYYNGEERAKGNILERFSAQQFPDLHSELNLSSLELGDSALYFCASSVTLAGGTDTQYFGPGTRLTVL.